The 20 T cell receptor beta chains below all came from one sample that was sequenced in a study of graft-versus-host responses after intestinal transplantation. These receptors are not linked to any known antigen. Some clones are missing from TCRdb's copy, which holds only in-frame ones; the method was immunoSEQ multiplex PCR. The sample lists more than 65,000 clones, over 70% seen once, with around 0.37% in the top ten. The source was unstimulated CD4+ T cells sorted from spleen or lymph node cells, collected before transplant. These receptors were taken from a human donor who was the organ donor for an intestinal transplant.

The rearrangement joins TRBV27 to TRBJ2-2; 10 bases map to TRBD2. The CDR3 is 16 residues long. Germline V gene data show CDR1 as MNHEY and CDR2 as SMNVEV (reference sequence). V dropped 4 bases and J dropped 5; count of bases not matched to a gene: 7. The CDR3 loop is CASSSYGTSETGELFF. In DNA form, the CDR3 reads TGTGCCAGCAGTTCCTACGGGACTAGCGAGACCGGGGAGCTGTTTTTT.

The genes are TRBV19 and TRBJ1-4; D unresolved. Trimming took off 8 bases at V and 8 bases at J, with 15 bases between the two ends. CDR1 is LNHDA and CDR2 is SQIVND in the germline V gene (reference sequence). This CDR3 has 13 amino acids. CDR3 sequence reads: CASQRGISEKLFF. As DNA, the CDR3 is TGTGCCAGTCAGAGAGGTATTTCGGAAAAACTGTTTTTT.

V usage is TRBV6-4 and J usage is TRBJ1-2, with D possibly being TRBD1 (5 bases). The V gene lost 2 bases and the J gene lost 6 bases, with 13 bases spanning the gap. The CDR3 runs to 14 residues. The germline V gene has CDR1 MRHNA and CDR2 SNTAGT. CDR3 amino acids: CASSDGQGLDGYTF. CDR3 coding DNA: TGTGCCAGCAGTGACGGGCAGGGTCTCGATGGCTACACCTTC.

V gene TRBV28 combines with J gene TRBJ1-6; 9 bases match TRBD1. Per the germline V gene, CDR1 is MDHEN and CDR2 is SYDVKM. V gave up 4 bases and J gave up 9 bases; unmatched junction bases: 4. The CDR3 extends over 14 amino acids. The DNA for the CDR3 is TGTGCCAGCAGTTCACAGGGGGCTCTTTCACCCCTCCACTTT. It specifies CASSSQGALSPLHF. Filled out from reference TRBV28 and TRBJ1-6, the complete variable domain reads DVKVTQSSRYLVKRTGEKVFLECVQDMDHENMFWYRQDPGLGLRLIYFSYDVKMKEKGDIPEGYSVSREKKERFSLILESASTNQTSMYLCASSSQGALSPLHFGNGTRLTVT.

The J gene is TRBJ2-3, the V gene TRBV10-3, with a weak D call TRBD2 (6 bases). V was clipped by 8 bases and J by 1 base, with 10 bases between them. In germline, CDR1 is ENHRY, CDR2 SYGVKD. CDR3 length: 13 residues. The CDR3 loop is CAILQRGTDTQYF. CDR3 nucleotide sequence: TGTGCCATCCTGCAGCGGGGCACAGATACGCAGTATTTT.

The CDR3 protein is CASSYRLPGAAFF. In DNA form, the CDR3 reads TGTGCCAGCAGCTATCGGCTACCAGGGGCAGCTTTCTTT. V and J are TRBV7-2 and TRBJ1-1; maybe TRBD1 (6 bases). V was clipped by 4 bases and J by 10 bases, with 16 bases between them. Germline values: CDR1 SGHTA, CDR2 FQGNSA. The CDR3 length is 13 residues.

This clone was seen a single time. The chain joins TRBV11-2 to TRBJ1-2; D unresolved. The CDR3 extends over 11 amino acids. CDR1 is SGHAT, CDR2 FQNNGV, per germline. Trimming took off 5 bases at V and 5 bases at J, with 6 bases between the two ends. The CDR3 here is CASSPSYGYTF. CDR3 DNA sequence: TGTGCCAGCAGCCCGAGTTATGGCTACACCTTC.

V is TRBV4-1 and J is TRBJ1-2; D gene ambiguous. V lost 0 bases to trimming and J lost 6 bases, with 11 bases between them. This CDR3 is built from 14 residues. Germline V CDR1 and CDR2: MGHRA, YSYEKL. The CDR3 region has the DNA TGCGCCAGCAGCCAAGATCAGGTGTCCGATGGCTACACCTTC. Amino acids: CASSQDQVSDGYTF.

The chain is built from TRBV7-6 and TRBJ2-5; possible D gene TRBD2, 7 bases. V was cut by 5 bases and J by 5 bases, with 24 bases left in between. Germline-derived CDR1 and CDR2 are SGHVS and FNYEAQ. The CDR3 covers 17 residues. CDR3 bases: TGTGCCAGCAGCACTAGACGAGACAGAGGGGGGGCGGAGACCCAGTACTTC. It codes for CASSTRRDRGGAETQYF.

This sequence joins TRBV6-5 and TRBJ2-2; D perhaps matches TRBD1 (5 bases). The CDR3 has 14 residues. Trimming shortened V by 6 bases and J by 1 base, and 9 bases separated the two germline ends. Per germline, CDR1 MNHEY and CDR2 SVGAGI. The CDR3 here is CASRRTGNTGELFF. For the CDR3, the DNA is TGTGCCAGCAGAAGAACAGGGAACACCGGGGAGCTGTTTTTT.

The chain is built from TRBV14 and TRBJ2-3; the match to TRBD1 covers 9 bases. Unmatched junction bases numbered 8, after V lost 5 bases and J lost 8 bases. CDR3 size: 14 residues. The V gene's germline CDR1 is SGHDN and CDR2 FVKESK. The chain's CDR3 is CASSEGQGMGTQYF. CDR3 DNA sequence: TGTGCCAGCAGCGAAGGACAGGGGATGGGTACGCAGTATTTT.

The chain links TRBV28 to TRBJ2-7; 7 bases fit TRBD2. CDR3 size: 14 residues. Germline lookup yields CDR1 MDHEN and CDR2 SYDVKM. With V trimmed by 2 bases and J by 7 bases, 8 bases remained unmatched. The CDR3: CASSLLPGGGEQYV. CDR3 sequence (DNA): TGTGCCAGCAGTTTACTCCCGGGAGGTGGAGAGCAGTACGTC.

This clone appeared a few times. The genes are TRBV2 and TRBJ2-7, with 7 bases aligning to TRBD1. This CDR3 comprises 13 residues. CDR1 and CDR2 (germline): SNHLY, FYNNEI. V shed 6 bases, J shed 7 bases, and the junction held 9 bases outside the gene matches. In nucleotides, the CDR3 is TGTGCCAGCAGCCCACAGGGGCTGAGGGAGCAGTACGTC. Translating gives CASSPQGLREQYV.

The rearrangement joins TRBV9 to TRBJ1-1; no clear D. Germline CDR1 SGDLS, CDR2 YYNGEE. The CDR3 contains 15 residues. Between the trimmed V and J ends, which lost 0 bases and 0 bases, there was a span of 9 bases. The CDR3 protein is CASSVGAQMNTEAFF. The CDR3 DNA follows: TGTGCCAGCAGCGTAGGAGCACAGATGAACACTGAAGCTTTCTTT.

J is TRBJ2-1 and V is TRBV11-2; 11 bases are a match to TRBD1. CDR1 is SGHAT, CDR2 FQNNGV, per germline. J gave up 8 bases and V 5 bases, and 8 bases lay outside the gene matches. This CDR3 contains 15 residues. Here the CDR3 DNA reads TGTGCCAGCAGCGCAAGGACAGGGGGCGTTGATGAGCAGTTCTTC. This translates into CASSARTGGVDEQFF.

The chain is built from TRBV9 and TRBJ2-2, with a tentative D call TRBD1 (6 bases). Germline loops: CDR1 SGDLS, CDR2 YYNGEE. The V and J ends lost 0 bases and 7 bases respectively, with 16 bases between them. The CDR3 has 16 residues. Here the CDR3 DNA reads TGTGCCAGCAGCGTAGGCGCCGGGACAAAGATCGGGGAGCTGTTTTTT. It specifies CASSVGAGTKIGELFF. Full variable domain (outside the CDR3, taken from reference TRBV9 and TRBJ2-2): DSGVTQTPKHLITATGQRVTLRCSPRSGDLSVYWYQQSLDQGLQFLIQYYNGEERAKGNILERFSAQQFPDLHSELNLSSLELGDSALYFCASSVGAGTKIGELFFGEGSRLTVL.

The gene calls are TRBV6-1 and TRBJ2-3; 10 bases map to TRBD1. V shed 2 bases, J shed 0 bases, and the junction held 5 bases outside the gene matches. CDR3 length equals 17 residues. The V gene's germline CDR1 is MNHNS and CDR2 SASEGT. The CDR3 DNA reads as TGTGCCAGCAGTGAATTTGGGACAGGGGCTAGCACAGATACGCAGTATTTT. Protein: CASSEFGTGASTDTQYF.

This rearrangement joins TRBV7-8 to TRBJ2-2; D possibly corresponds to TRBD1 (6 bases). The CDR3 covers 15 residues. Trimming left V 3 bases short and J 4 bases short, with 12 bases between. Germline V gene sequence: CDR1 SGHVS, CDR2 FQNEAQ. The CDR3 nucleotides are TGTGCCAGCAGCTTTAAACAGGGCAGCACCGGGGAGCTGTTTTTT. Its translation: CASSFKQGSTGELFF.

The chain has TRBV28 and TRBJ1-6; 7 bases agree with TRBD1. With V trimmed by 5 bases and J by 0 bases, 13 bases remained unmatched. Germline V gene lookup returns CDR1 MDHEN and CDR2 SYDVKM. The CDR3 runs 19 residues. The CDR3, as DNA: TGTGCCAGCAGTCCCGCAACGACAGGGAAAGTCTCCTATAATTCACCCCTCCACTTT. Translating it yields CASSPATTGKVSYNSPLHF.

The V call is TRBV7-2, the J call TRBJ2-3; TRBD2 agrees at 12 bases. V gave up 0 bases and J gave up 2 bases; unmatched junction bases: 3. Germline V lookup: CDR1 SGHTA, CDR2 FQGNSA. CDR3 length equals 17 residues. The CDR3 spells CASSLAGTSGYTDTQYF. The CDR3 DNA reads as TGTGCCAGCAGCTTAGCAGGGACTAGCGGGTACACAGATACGCAGTATTTT.